This passage covers 27 T cell receptor beta chains from one sample sequenced in a study of identical twins. TCRdb processed the 5' RACE reads anew with MiXCR; each CDR3 protein has one entry. The sample records approximately 500,000 distinct CDR3 sequences, 20% to 25% being singletons. The same sample was also studied in work on T cells expressing NK-cell markers.

Sequenced: CD4+ T cells sorted from blood. The receptor source for this set is a woman aged 18-30 years in good health.

The J gene is TRBJ2-3, the V gene TRBV20-1; perhaps D is TRBD1 or TRBD2 (5 bases each). This CDR3 comprises 14 residues. Per the germline V gene, CDR1 is DFQATT and CDR2 is SNEGSKA (reference sequence). Trimming removed 3 bases from V and 4 bases from J, with 14 bases in between. CDR3 amino acids: CSASLPGTPDTQYF. The CDR3 coding sequence is TGCAGTGCTAGTCTCCCGGGGACCCCAGATACGCAGTATTTT.

This clonotype has just a few counts. The V gene is TRBV20-1, the J gene TRBJ2-3; D possibly corresponds to TRBD2 (6 bases). CDR3 size: 14 residues. V lost 6 bases and J 1 base, leaving 14 bases between the germline ends. Per the germline V gene, CDR1 is DFQATT and CDR2 is SNEGSKA (reference sequence). The CDR3 DNA reads TGCAGTGCCCGACGGTCTAGCGGCACAGATACGCAGTATTTT. As protein: CSARRSSGTDTQYF.

V and J are TRBV7-8 and TRBJ2-3, with D possibly matching TRBD2 (7 bases). V was cut by 3 bases and J by 5 bases, with 15 bases left in between. The germline V gene has CDR1 SGHVS and CDR2 FQNEAQ. The CDR3 has 15 amino acids. CDR3 in amino acids: CASSFTRGAIDTQYF. DNA of the CDR3: TGTGCCAGCAGCTTCACCCGGGGGGCCATAGATACGCAGTATTTT. The whole variable domain, filled in from reference TRBV7-8 and TRBJ2-3, reads GAGVSQSPRYKVAKRGQDVALRCDPISGHVSLFWYQQALGQGPEFLTYFQNEAQLDKSGLPSDRFFAERPEGSVSTLKIQRTQQEDSAVYLCASSFTRGAIDTQYFGPGTRLTVL.

J is TRBJ1-6 and V is TRBV7-2, with 7 bases matching TRBD1. The V segment lost 4 bases and the J segment 9 bases; nucleotides outside the gene matches: 9. Germline CDR1 reads SGHTA; CDR2 reads FQGNSA. The CDR3 totals 15 residues. In DNA form, the CDR3 reads TGTGCCAGCAGCTCCGGGGACAGTAGTAGTTCACCCCTCCACTTT. Amino acids: CASSSGDSSSSPLHF.

The chain recombines TRBV2 with TRBJ2-1, with 7 bases fitting TRBD2. CDR3 length: 14 residues. V was clipped by 6 bases and J by 2 bases; unmatched bases: 4. Per the germline V gene, CDR1 is SNHLY and CDR2 is FYNNEI. The CDR3 DNA follows: TGTGCCAGCAGAGACGGGACTACCTACAATGAGCAGTTCTTC. Translating gives CASRDGTTYNEQFF.

The V call is TRBV7-8, the J call TRBJ2-2; D possibly corresponds to TRBD1 (5 bases). Germline V gene sequence: CDR1 SGHVS, CDR2 FQNEAQ. CDR3 length: 14 amino acids. V dropped 0 bases and J dropped 4 bases, with 6 bases sitting between them. In DNA, the CDR3 is TGTGCCAGCAGCTTAGCCAGGGCCACCGGGGAGCTGTTTTTT. Its translation is CASSLARATGELFF.

This clonotype has a handful of counts. The genes are TRBV12-3 or TRBV12-4 and TRBJ2-3; D ambiguous. The CDR3 extends over 12 amino acids. V shed 6 bases and J shed 4 bases, with 8 bases lying between them. The CDR3 region is CASRFGSDTQYF. DNA of the CDR3: TGTGCCAGCAGATTTGGTTCAGATACGCAGTATTTT.

The chain has TRBV7-2 and TRBJ2-1, with D tentatively TRBD2 (5 bases). The CDR3 loop spans 12 amino acids. In germline, CDR1 is SGHTA, CDR2 FQGNSA. V dropped 5 bases and J dropped 9 bases, with 11 bases sitting between them. This CDR3 is CASSLLGIEQFF. CDR3 DNA: TGTGCCAGCAGCCTACTAGGTATTGAGCAGTTCTTC.

This clonotype has at least ten counts. This chain links TRBV7-2 with TRBJ1-4; possibly TRBD1 for D (5 bases). CDR1 SGHTA and CDR2 FQGNSA come from the germline V gene. This CDR3 region has 14 residues. Trimming removed 2 bases at V and 7 bases at J, with 11 bases between. CDR3 sequence (DNA): TGTGCCAGCAGCTTATTTGGGGCAGGTGAAAAACTGTTTTTT. Translation gives CASSLFGAGEKLFF.

The rearrangement joins TRBV20-1 to TRBJ2-7; no reliable D call. Deletions cut 4 bases from V and 5 bases from J, with 12 bases between. CDR3 length: 12 residues. CDR1 is DFQATT and CDR2 is SNEGSKA in the germline V gene (reference sequence). The CDR3 is CSAKLSTHEQYF. CDR3 in DNA: TGCAGTGCTAAGCTTAGTACCCACGAGCAGTACTTC.

This clonotype was seen just once. The chain combines TRBV18 with TRBJ2-7, with D perhaps matching TRBD1 (5 bases). V was clipped by 2 bases and J by 3 bases, with 11 bases between them. The germline V gene has CDR1 KGHSH and CDR2 LQKENI. This CDR3 has 14 residues. The CDR3 nucleotides are TGTGCCAGCTCACCAGAGTTGCAGGGCTACGAGCAGTACTTC. Protein sequence: CASSPELQGYEQYF.

This clonotype was detected a few times. This rearrangement joins TRBV27 to TRBJ2-1; 7 nucleotides align to TRBD2. The CDR3 loop spans 15 amino acids. Germline V CDR1 and CDR2: MNHEY, SMNVEV (reference sequence). V shed 4 bases, J shed 6 bases, and the junction held 9 bases outside the gene matches. Here the CDR3 reads CASSSVLAAVNEQFF. Written as DNA, the CDR3 is TGTGCCAGCAGTTCAGTGCTAGCGGCCGTCAATGAGCAGTTCTTC.

The chain couples TRBV20-1 to TRBJ2-5; D remains ambiguous. V gave up 1 base and J gave up 3 bases, with 6 bases separating them. The V gene's germline CDR1 is DFQATT and CDR2 SNEGSKA (reference sequence). The CDR3 loop spans 12 amino acids. DNA of the CDR3: TGCAGTGCTAGAGCACCGAAAGAGACCCAGTACTTC. Translated, it gives CSARAPKETQYF.

This clonotype was observed a handful of times. The rearrangement uses TRBV25-1 and TRBJ2-3, with TRBD1 matching 8 bases. The CDR3 consists of 17 residues. The germline V gene encodes CDR1 MGHDK and CDR2 SYGVNS. V was clipped by 3 bases and J by 4 bases; unmatched bases: 12. The chain's CDR3 is CASSDLRTGQFSDTQYF. As DNA, the CDR3 is TGTGCCAGCAGTGACCTGAGGACAGGGCAGTTTTCAGATACGCAGTATTTT.

This chain uses TRBV7-3 with TRBJ2-2; 8 positions match TRBD2. CDR3 length: 16 amino acids. Trimming cost V 5 bases and J 0 bases; bases outside gene matches: 5. The V gene's germline CDR1 is SGHTA and CDR2 FQGTGA. The chain's CDR3 is CASSPWTSTNTGELFF. The CDR3 DNA follows: TGTGCCAGCAGCCCCTGGACTAGCACGAACACCGGGGAGCTGTTTTTT.

This clonotype was counted between two and nine times. The V gene is TRBV4-2, the J gene TRBJ2-6; D unclear. The V gene's germline CDR1 is LGHNA and CDR2 YNFKEQ. Trimming cost V 3 bases and J 0 bases, with 24 bases left between them. This CDR3 has 21 amino acids. The CDR3 coding sequence is TGTGCCAGCAGCCAGCGGCGGATCGACCAGATTCAAAACTCTGGGGCCAACGTCCTGACTTTC. Its translation: CASSQRRIDQIQNSGANVLTF.

The chain is built from TRBV9 and TRBJ2-2; the match to TRBD2 covers 9 bases. Trimming took 0 bases from V and 5 from J; bases not matched to a gene: 11. Germline CDR1 is SGDLS and CDR2 is YYNGEE. This CDR3 is 18 amino acids long. CDR3 coding DNA: TGTGCCAGCAGCGTAGGCGGGAGGGGCCGCTACGCGACCGGGGAGCTGTTTTTT. Its translation is CASSVGGRGRYATGELFF.

The rearrangement uses TRBV9 and TRBJ2-1; the D gene is possibly TRBD2 (6 bases). The V end was cut by 0 bases, the J end by 12 bases, with 19 bases between. Germline assignment: CDR1 SGDLS and CDR2 YYNGEE. The length of the CDR3 is 15 residues. CDR3 sequence: CASSVEGGAGVGQFF. CDR3 sequence (DNA): TGTGCCAGCAGCGTAGAGGGCGGGGCGGGCGTGGGGCAGTTCTTC.

The chain employs TRBV10-3 and TRBJ1-1, with no clear D. This CDR3 is built from 13 residues. The V gene's germline CDR1 is ENHRY and CDR2 SYGVKD. The V end was cut by 3 bases, the J end by 1 base, with 6 bases between. The CDR3, as DNA: TGTGCCATCAGTGAAGGCTCGAACACTGAAGCTTTCTTT. Protein sequence: CAISEGSNTEAFF.

A few counts support this clonotype. This chain joins TRBV10-2 and TRBJ2-2; 7 bases agree with TRBD1. Germline V gives CDR1 WSHSY, CDR2 SAAADI. Losses at the gene ends were 6 bases for V and 5 bases for J; bases not matched to a gene: 12. The CDR3 spans 16 residues. CDR3 sequence: CASSVRQGSVTGELFF. The DNA of the CDR3 is TGCGCCAGCAGCGTCCGACAGGGATCGGTGACCGGGGAGCTGTTTTTT.

The chain uses TRBV6-6 and TRBJ2-3, with 7 bases aligning to TRBD2. The CDR3 is 13 residues long. The J segment lost 6 bases and the V segment lost 6 bases, leaving 6 bases of the junction unmatched. The germline gives CDR1 MNHNY, CDR2 SVGAGI (reference sequence). The DNA for the CDR3 is TGTGCCAGCAGGGGGACTACCGTCGATACGCAGTATTTT. It yields the protein CASRGTTVDTQYF.

A few counts support this clonotype. The gene calls are TRBV11-2 and TRBJ2-1, with D maybe TRBD1 (5 bases). V was cut by 8 bases and J by 5 bases, with 10 bases left in between. The CDR3 runs to 12 residues. The germline CDR1 and CDR2 sequences are SGHAT and FQNNGV. The CDR3, as DNA: TGTGCCAGCCCGCCAGGGAACAATGAGCAGTTCTTC. This translates into CASPPGNNEQFF.

This chain connects TRBV5-1 to TRBJ2-7; TRBD2 aligns across 10 bases. The V gene end was trimmed by 4 bases and the J gene end by 4 bases; junction bases not matched to a gene: 11. The CDR3 contains 16 residues. Germline V gives CDR1 SGHRS, CDR2 YFSETQ. CDR3 DNA sequence: TGCGCCAGCAGCCCCCTCCCCACTAGCGGGGATTACGAGCAGTACTTC. It translates to CASSPLPTSGDYEQYF.

This chain links TRBV6-1 with TRBJ1-1; 11 bases match TRBD1. The CDR3 runs to 15 residues. The V segment lost 6 bases and the J segment 4 bases; nucleotides outside the gene matches: 7. CDR1 and CDR2 from the germline V gene are MNHNS and SASEGT. CDR3 residues: CASSRGGQGGTEAFF. The CDR3 DNA is TGTGCCAGCAGCCGCGGGGGACAGGGGGGCACTGAAGCTTTCTTT.

This clonotype showed up just a few times. The chain links TRBV20-1 to TRBJ1-1; possible D gene TRBD1, 6 bases. V was shortened by 5 bases and J by 8 bases, with 18 bases between the two germline ends. This CDR3 comprises 13 residues. The germline gives CDR1 DFQATT, CDR2 SNEGSKA (reference sequence). In nucleotides, the CDR3 is TGCAGTGCTCTTAGGGGTCAGGACAGAGAAGCTTTCTTT. Translated, it gives CSALRGQDREAFF.

The chain carries TRBV7-9 and TRBJ1-1; no clear D. The germline V and J ends were trimmed by 5 bases and 0 bases, with 13 bases remaining between them. The CDR3 extends over 15 amino acids. The germline CDR1 and CDR2 sequences are SEHNR and FQNEAQ (reference sequence). CDR3 loop: CASSPGGGVNTEAFF. The CDR3 DNA sequence: TGTGCCAGCAGCCCAGGAGGTGGGGTGAACACTGAAGCTTTCTTT.

The V gene is TRBV20-1, the J gene TRBJ2-7, with D possibly TRBD1 on 5 matching bases. V shed 0 bases and J shed 0 bases, with 12 bases lying between them. CDR1 and CDR2 from the germline V gene are DFQATT and SNEGSKA (reference sequence). This CDR3 comprises 15 residues. CDR3 amino acids: CSARDPRVVSYEQYF. The CDR3 region has the DNA TGCAGTGCTAGAGATCCCAGGGTAGTCTCCTACGAGCAGTACTTC.